Each of the 11 T cell receptor beta chains below was sequenced from the same sample in a study of cytomegalovirus exposure and HLA in healthy donors. Measured with immunoSEQ multiplex PCR; TCRdb has only the in-frame clones, and not every one. The table includes roughly 70,000 clones, around 97% detected once. The source material was PBMCs. The receptors here all came from a woman aged 18 to 35 in good health and CMV-seropositive.

The CDR3 bases are TGTGCCAGCAGTTTATACAGACCCTCTAACTATGGCTACACCTTC. Its protein product is CASSLYRPSNYGYTF. This sequence joins TRBV28 and TRBJ1-2; no clear D. From germline, CDR1 is MDHEN and CDR2 SYDVKM. This CDR3 has 15 amino acids. V was clipped by 1 base and J by 0 bases, with 9 bases between them.

Worth noting for this clone: Other nucleotide sequences in the sample specify the same CDR3. The chain recombines TRBV27 with TRBJ1-5; unclear D gene. CDR1 MNHEY and CDR2 SMNVEV come from the germline V gene (reference sequence). The CDR3 covers 14 residues. Between the trimmed V and J ends, which lost 5 bases and 0 bases, there was a span of 8 bases. The CDR3 bases are TGTGCCAGCAGTCTGAGCTATAGCAATCAGCCCCAGCATTTT. It yields the protein CASSLSYSNQPQHF.

The chain couples TRBV9 to TRBJ2-7, with D tentatively TRBD2 (6 bases). CDR3 length: 15 amino acids. CDR1 and CDR2 (germline): SGDLS, YYNGEE. V was clipped by 3 bases and J by 4 bases, with 17 bases between them. For the CDR3, the DNA is TGTGCCAGCAGCGCGGGACTTGCCAGCGGATACGAGCAGTACTTC. It codes for CASSAGLASGYEQYF.

The chain carries TRBV6-1 and TRBJ2-7; D is possibly TRBD2 (6 bases). The V and J ends lost 8 bases and 5 bases respectively, with 16 bases between them. This CDR3 region has 13 residues. Germline V lookup: CDR1 MNHNS, CDR2 SASEGT. The CDR3 DNA sequence: TGTGCCAGCCTCTTTGGGGGAGGCGACGAGCAGTACTTC. Amino acid sequence: CASLFGGGDEQYF.

This chain joins TRBV5-1 and TRBJ2-3, with TRBD1 identical over 9 bases. V dropped 5 bases and J dropped 3; count of bases not matched to a gene: 4. CDR1 is SGHRS, CDR2 YFSETQ, per germline. CDR3 length equals 14 residues. The CDR3 DNA sequence: TGCGCCAGCAGGGCGGGGACAGGGACAGATACGCAGTATTTT. Residues: CASRAGTGTDTQYF.

The chain is built from TRBV30 and TRBJ2-6; 12 bases agree with TRBD1. CDR3 length: 17 amino acids. Trimming took 3 bases from V and 4 from J; bases not matched to a gene: 7. The germline gives CDR1 GTSNPN, CDR2 SVGIG (reference sequence). The CDR3 DNA reads TGTGCCTGGAGGCGGGGACAGGGGGCCTCCGGGGCCAACGTCCTGACTTTC. This encodes CAWRRGQGASGANVLTF.

The chain uses TRBV5-8 and TRBJ2-7; D is perhaps TRBD2 (6 bases). The germline CDR1 and CDR2 sequences are SGHTS and YDEGEE. V was clipped by 0 bases and J by 5 bases, with 9 bases between them. The CDR3 sequence is 13 residues long. CDR3 nucleotide sequence: TGTGCCAGCAGCTTGGACCAGCGGGACGAGCAGTACTTC. This translates into CASSLDQRDEQYF.

The sample holds one count of this clone. The V and J genes are TRBV9 and TRBJ2-7, with unresolved D. The CDR3 runs to 14 residues. Germline V gene data show CDR1 as SGDLS and CDR2 as YYNGEE. V was shortened by 0 bases and J by 0 bases, with 7 bases between the two germline ends. CDR3 in amino acids: CASSVGASSYEQYF. The CDR3 nucleotides are TGTGCCAGCAGCGTAGGGGCTTCCTCCTACGAGCAGTACTTC.

V and J are TRBV6-6 and TRBJ1-1; D gene ambiguous. The germline V and J ends were trimmed by 6 bases and 10 bases, with 21 bases remaining between them. Germline-derived CDR1 and CDR2 are MNHNY and SVGAGI (reference sequence). The CDR3 is made up of 14 amino acids. This CDR3 is CASREFTTSPGAFF. CDR3 nucleotides: TGTGCCAGCAGGGAATTCACCACCTCTCCGGGAGCTTTCTTT.

This clone was detected once. As DNA, the CDR3 is TGTGCCAGCAGCTACGGACAGGCCTATGAGCAGTTCTTC. As protein: CASSYGQAYEQFF. The chain is built from TRBV5-6 and TRBJ2-1; 7 bases agree with TRBD1. This CDR3 has 13 residues. Germline V gene sequence: CDR1 SGHDT, CDR2 YYEEEE. V shed 3 bases and J 8 bases; nucleotides not matched to a gene: 5. Variable domain in full (rest from reference TRBV5-6 and TRBJ2-1): DAGVTQSPTHLIKTRGQQVTLRCSPKSGHDTVSWYQQALGQGPQFIFQYYEEEERQRGNFPDRFSGHQFPNYSSELNVNALLLGDSALYLCASSYGQAYEQFFGPGTRLTVL.

The J gene is TRBJ2-2, the V gene TRBV13; TRBD1 matches at 8 bases. V dropped 8 bases and J dropped 4; count of bases not matched to a gene: 6. CDR1 and CDR2 (germline): PRHDT, FYEKMQ (reference sequence). The CDR3 contains 14 residues. As DNA, the CDR3 is TGTGCCAGCGGCGACAGGGGAGTCACCGGGGAGCTGTTTTTT. Encoded protein: CASGDRGVTGELFF.